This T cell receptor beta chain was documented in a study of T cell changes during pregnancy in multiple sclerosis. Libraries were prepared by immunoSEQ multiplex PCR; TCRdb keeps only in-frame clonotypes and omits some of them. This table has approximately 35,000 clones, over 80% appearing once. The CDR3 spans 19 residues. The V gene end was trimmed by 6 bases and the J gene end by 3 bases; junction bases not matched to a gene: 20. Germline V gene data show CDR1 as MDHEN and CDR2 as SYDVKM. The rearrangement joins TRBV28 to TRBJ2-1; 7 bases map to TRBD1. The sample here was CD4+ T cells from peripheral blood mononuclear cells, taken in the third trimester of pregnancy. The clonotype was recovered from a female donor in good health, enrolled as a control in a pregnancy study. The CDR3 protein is CASSPYWAVDRDNYNEQFF. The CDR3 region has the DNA TGTGCCAGCAGCCCGTATTGGGCCGTTGACAGGGACAACTACAATGAGCAGTTCTTC. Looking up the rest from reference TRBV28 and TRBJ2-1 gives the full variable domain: DVKVTQSSRYLVKRTGEKVFLECVQDMDHENMFWYRQDPGLGLRLIYFSYDVKMKEKGDIPEGYSVSREKKERFSLILESASTNQTSMYLCASSPYWAVDRDNYNEQFFGPGTRLTVL.